This entry lists 17 T cell receptor beta chains sequenced from one sample in a study of shared clonotypes between healthy human individuals. Profiled with immunoSEQ multiplex PCR; TCRdb holds only in-frame clones, not every one. The sample has 2 million to 2.5 million clones, roughly 95% seen once. What was sequenced was naive CD4+ T cells sorted from blood. Subset in this sample: CD45RA+ positively selected. The receptor source for this set is a man aged 18-30 years in good health.

The V call is TRBV7-2, the J call TRBJ1-6; D ambiguous. The CDR3 runs 15 residues. Germline V gives CDR1 SGHTA, CDR2 FQGNSA. Between the trimmed V and J ends, which lost 4 bases and 4 bases, there was a span of 11 bases. The CDR3 DNA reads as TGTGCCAGCAGCTCCCGACCGGAGTATAATTCACCCCTCCACTTT. Protein product: CASSSRPEYNSPLHF.

V is TRBV5-4 and J is TRBJ1-1, with a possible D match to TRBD1 (5 bases). Germline V CDR1 and CDR2: SGHNT, YYREEE (reference sequence). CDR3 length: 16 residues. The V and J ends lost 0 bases and 0 bases respectively, with 12 bases between them. The CDR3, as DNA: TGTGCCAGCAGCTTGGATGCAGGGAGAATGAACACTGAAGCTTTCTTT. It translates to CASSLDAGRMNTEAFF.

Turning to this clone: The sample carries other DNA sequences with the same CDR3. This sequence joins TRBV30 and TRBJ1-3; 7 bases map to TRBD1. This CDR3 has 13 amino acids. After removal of 3 bases from V and 3 bases from J, the junction contained 2 bases not matched to a gene. CDR1 and CDR2 from the germline V gene are GTSNPN and SVGIG (reference sequence). The CDR3 protein is CAWSRDSGNTIYF. The CDR3 nucleotides read TGTGCCTGGAGCCGGGACAGTGGAAACACCATATATTTT.

The chain links TRBV6-6 to TRBJ1-6; 7 bases match TRBD1. The CDR3 length is 15 residues. V gave up 5 bases and J gave up 14 bases; unmatched junction bases: 15. Germline V CDR1 and CDR2: MNHNY, SVGAGI (reference sequence). The CDR3 region is CASSQDPGQTISLHF. Written as DNA, the CDR3 is TGTGCCAGCAGTCAGGATCCGGGACAGACTATCTCCCTCCACTTT.

The chain uses TRBV29-1 and TRBJ1-2; D unresolved. Germline CDR1 reads SQVTM; CDR2 reads ANQGSEA. The CDR3 totals 11 residues. Trimming took 0 bases from V and 13 from J, leaving 12 bases between them. CDR3 residues: CSVEDLARLTF. Here the CDR3 DNA reads TGCAGCGTTGAAGATCTAGCGAGGCTCACCTTC.

The rearrangement uses TRBV2 and TRBJ2-1; 10 nucleotides align to TRBD2. V lost 6 bases to trimming and J lost 2 bases; unmatched junction nucleotides: 4. CDR3 length equals 15 residues. Per the germline V gene, CDR1 is SNHLY and CDR2 is FYNNEI. The CDR3 is CASSPLAGTYNEQFF. Here the CDR3 DNA reads TGTGCCAGCAGCCCACTAGCGGGGACCTACAATGAGCAGTTCTTC.

As concerns this clone: The same CDR3 is also encoded by other DNA sequences in this sample. The rearrangement uses TRBV28 and TRBJ1-2; no firm D call. Looked up from germline, CDR1 is MDHEN and CDR2 is SYDVKM. This CDR3 has 13 amino acids. V lost 2 bases and J lost 2, with 6 bases in between. CDR3 protein: CASSLGINYGYTF. The DNA of the CDR3 is TGTGCCAGCAGTTTAGGCATAAACTATGGCTACACCTTC.

The gene calls are TRBV12-5 and TRBJ2-7, with TRBD1 matching over 7 bases. Trimming at V came to 0 bases and at J to 6 bases, leaving 11 bases not matched to a gene. This CDR3 has 16 amino acids. Germline values: CDR1 LGHNT, CDR2 FRNRAP. CDR3 amino acids: CASGLVLHRGVREQYF. CDR3 coding DNA: TGTGCTAGTGGTTTGGTATTACACAGGGGCGTACGCGAGCAGTACTTC.

As to this clone: The same CDR3 also results from other DNA sequences found in this sample. This rearrangement joins TRBV5-1 to TRBJ2-5; D unclear. Germline loops: CDR1 SGHRS, CDR2 YFSETQ. The CDR3 length is 14 residues. V was clipped by 0 bases and J by 4 bases, with 10 bases between them. The CDR3 reads CASSLDGVGETQYF. CDR3 in DNA: TGCGCCAGCAGCTTGGATGGCGTTGGAGAGACCCAGTACTTC.

This clone was seen only once. The CDR3, as DNA: TGTGCCAGCAAAAGCGGGAGCGGCACCGGGGAGCTGTTTTTT. Encoded protein: CASKSGSGTGELFF. V gene TRBV2 combines with J gene TRBJ2-2; TRBD2 agrees at 8 bases. Germline values: CDR1 SNHLY, CDR2 FYNNEI. The CDR3 is made up of 14 amino acids. V dropped 7 bases and J dropped 4; count of bases not matched to a gene: 5.

This sequence joins TRBV5-6 and TRBJ1-5; 11 positions agree with TRBD1. Germline V gene sequence: CDR1 SGHDT, CDR2 YYEEEE. V gave up 4 bases and J gave up 7 bases; unmatched junction bases: 10. The CDR3 runs to 16 residues. CDR3 in amino acids: CASSPGTGGKGQPQHF. In DNA form, the CDR3 reads TGTGCCAGCAGCCCCGGGACAGGGGGGAAAGGACAGCCCCAGCATTTT. Looking up the rest from reference TRBV5-6 and TRBJ1-5 gives the full variable domain: DAGVTQSPTHLIKTRGQQVTLRCSPKSGHDTVSWYQQALGQGPQFIFQYYEEEERQRGNFPDRFSGHQFPNYSSELNVNALLLGDSALYLCASSPGTGGKGQPQHFGDGTRLSIL.

The J gene is TRBJ2-7, the V gene TRBV28, with 9 bases that match TRBD1. J was trimmed by 9 bases and V by 5 bases; bases with no gene match: 2. This CDR3 is 11 amino acids long. Germline-derived CDR1 and CDR2 are MDHEN and SYDVKM. CDR3 amino acids: CASSPGQGQYF. In DNA, the CDR3 is TGTGCCAGCAGTCCGGGACAGGGGCAGTACTTC.

The chain carries TRBV28 and TRBJ1-2; D call uncertain. Germline-derived CDR1 and CDR2 are MDHEN and SYDVKM. This CDR3 spans 14 amino acids. V lost 6 bases, J lost 7 bases, and 18 bases lay in between. DNA for the CDR3: TGTGCCAGCAGACCCGACGGGGTAATGGGTGGCTACACCTTC. It is translated as CASRPDGVMGGYTF.

V gene TRBV19 combines with J gene TRBJ2-7; the match to TRBD2 covers 10 bases. Per the germline V gene, CDR1 is LNHDA and CDR2 is SQIVND (reference sequence). V lost 4 bases, J lost 0 bases, and 15 bases stayed unmatched. This CDR3 is 19 amino acids long. The CDR3 DNA reads TGTGCCAGTAGTAAGACCGGGACTAGCGTTTTTATGCCCTCCTACGAGCAGTACTTC. Translated, it gives CASSKTGTSVFMPSYEQYF.

The chain has TRBV19 and TRBJ1-4; D is ambiguous. Germline assignment: CDR1 LNHDA and CDR2 SQIVND (reference sequence). The CDR3 extends over 14 amino acids. V lost 6 bases to trimming and J lost 12 bases, with 20 bases between them. The chain's CDR3 is CASSRLGMKTELFF. CDR3 bases: TGTGCCAGTAGCAGGTTGGGAATGAAAACGGAACTGTTTTTT.

V is TRBV12-2 and J is TRBJ2-7; the D segment call TRBD2 is taken from the table without a DNA check. TRBV12-2 is deemed a pseudogene. CDR3 length equals 16 residues. In DNA, the CDR3 is TGTGCAAGTCGCTCAACGGTGCGGGTCCGTCGAGGCGAGCAGTACTTC. Its translation: CASRSTVRVRRGEQYF.

The chain recombines TRBV20-1 with TRBJ2-2; D not certain. The CDR3 consists of 11 residues. Trimming shortened V by 7 bases and J by 6 bases, and 9 bases separated the two germline ends. In germline, CDR1 is DFQATT, CDR2 SNEGSKA (reference sequence). CDR3: CSVLSAGELFF. The DNA of the CDR3 is TGCAGTGTCCTATCTGCCGGGGAGCTGTTTTTT.